These T cell receptor beta chains were read from a single sample in a study of blood T cell repertoires in COVID-19. Sequenced by immunoSEQ multiplex PCR; TCRdb stores in-frame clones only, minus some. Among 100,000 to 150,000 clones listed, about 85% were seen once. The sample was peripheral blood. Receptor source: a man older than 75 with active or convalescent COVID-19. Each CDR3 is given with its conserved first and last residue. D genes are given only for firm matches. Clone size is given for some rows only: seen once, a few or many times, or a class if the clone is expanded.

clone size	J gene	V gene	D gene	CDR3 DNA	CDR3 protein
-	TRBJ2-2	TRBV5-1	-	TGCGCCAGCAGCTTCTCGGCGAACACCGGGGAGCTGTTTTTT	CASSFSANTGELFF
-	TRBJ1-1	TRBV19	TRBD1	TGTGCCAGTAGTAGGGACAGCCTCATGAACACTGAAGCTTTCTTT	CASSRDSLMNTEAFF
-	TRBJ1-1	TRBV10-3	TRBD1	TGTGCCATCAGTGACAGGGGGGAATCTGAAGCTTTCTTT	CAISDRGESEAFF
-	TRBJ2-4	TRBV2	-	TGTGCCAGCATGGCTTTACCAAACATTCAGTACTTC	CASMALPNIQYF
-	TRBJ1-1	TRBV5-8	-	TGTGCCAGCAGCTTGGGACTTACCGGCACTGAAGCTTTCTTT	CASSLGLTGTEAFF
-	TRBJ2-1	TRBV4-3	TRBD2	TGCGCCAGCAGCCAAGATCCCACTCTCAGGGAGGGAAATGAGCAGTTCTTC	CASSQDPTLREGNEQFF
few	TRBJ1-5	TRBV30	TRBD1	TGTGCCTTAGGGACAGGCGTAAATCAGCCCCAGCATTTT	CALGTGVNQPQHF
-	TRBJ2-5	TRBV4-2	-	TGTGCCAGCAGCCAAGAAACAGGGACCTTTCAAGAGACCCAGTACTTC	CASSQETGTFQETQYF
-	TRBJ1-5	TRBV29-1	TRBD1	TGCAGCGTTGGGGACAGGGGGAATCAGCCCCAGCATTTT	CSVGDRGNQPQHF
-	TRBJ2-5	TRBV27	-	TGTGCCAGCAGTTTAGCGGGAAGCGGGACCCAGTACTTC	CASSLAGSGTQYF
-	TRBJ1-5	TRBV12-5	-	TGTGCTAGTGCCCAGGGCGGGGTTGTTCAGCCCCAGCATTTT	CASAQGGVVQPQHF
-	TRBJ1-2	TRBV5-1	-	TGCGCCAGCAGCCCCCAGGGACTTAACTATGGCTACACCTTC	CASSPQGLNYGYTF
-	TRBJ2-2	TRBV4-1	TRBD1	TGCGCCAGCAGCCAGAGTGGACAGGGGGCGAACACCGGGGAGCTGTTTTTT	CASSQSGQGANTGELFF
once	TRBJ2-1	TRBV7-3	-	TGTGCCAGCAGCTTAAGCTGGATGGAGTACAATGAGCAGTTCTTC	CASSLSWMEYNEQFF
-	TRBJ2-7	TRBV11-2	TRBD1	TGTGCCAGCAGCTTTCCTCCGGGACAGGGGGTCTACGAGCAGTACTTC	CASSFPPGQGVYEQYF
-	TRBJ1-5	TRBV7-2	TRBD1	TGTGCCAGCAGCTACGGACCCGACAGGGGTGGCAATCAGCCCCAGCATTTT	CASSYGPDRGGNQPQHF
-	TRBJ2-5	TRBV3-1/TRBV3-2	-	TGTGCCAGCAGCCAGGTACGGGGGGCTCAAGAGACCCAGTACTTC	CASSQVRGAQETQYF
-	TRBJ2-5	TRBV19	TRBD1	TGTGCCAGTAGCCCACCGGGACAGGTTTTGGGCCCAGCACAAGAGACCCAGTACTTC	CASSPPGQVLGPAQETQYF
-	TRBJ2-1	TRBV5-4	TRBD2	TGTGCCAGCAGCTTACTAGCGGGGGGGGAAAATGAGCAGTTCTTC	CASSLLAGGENEQFF
-	TRBJ1-5	TRBV7-2	-	TGTGCCAGCAGCTTAAACAGGGATAGCAATCAGCCCCAGCATTTT	CASSLNRDSNQPQHF
-	TRBJ2-7	TRBV6-5	TRBD2	TGTGCCAGCAGTTACCTAGCGGGAGGATCGGACGAGCAGTACTTC	CASSYLAGGSDEQYF
-	TRBJ1-5	TRBV5-6	TRBD1	TGTGCCAGCAGCTTGGGGGACAGGGGGTTTCAGCCCCAGCATTTT	CASSLGDRGFQPQHF
-	TRBJ2-3	TRBV6-4	TRBD2	TGTGCCAGCAGTGACCCCTTAGGTAGCGGGAGGGGGTACACAGATACGCAGTATTTT	CASSDPLGSGRGYTDTQYF
once	TRBJ1-2	TRBV5-1	-	TGCGCCAGCAGCTTGGAGGTTAGTGGGGGGGTCGGCTATGGCTACACCTTC	CASSLEVSGGVGYGYTF
-	TRBJ1-2	TRBV10-3	-	TGTGCCATCAGTGCCACAGTTGACTATGGCTACACCTTC	CAISATVDYGYTF
-	TRBJ1-5	TRBV28	TRBD1	TGTGCCAGCAGCCCCCGGGACAGGGTGGGCGATCAGCCCCAGCATTTT	CASSPRDRVGDQPQHF
-	TRBJ1-2	TRBV7-9	-	TGTGCCAGCAGCCCCCCCGGGACAAGAAACTATGGCTACACCTTC	CASSPPGTRNYGYTF
-	TRBJ1-1	TRBV29-1	TRBD1	TGCAGCGTTGATGCGGGACAGAGAACTGAAGCTTTCTTT	CSVDAGQRTEAFF
-	TRBJ2-1	TRBV5-1	-	TGCGCCAGCAGCTTGGCCGGCGGTGAGCAGTTCTTC	CASSLAGGEQFF
-	TRBJ2-1	TRBV5-1	-	TGCGCCAGCAGCTACAGGGCTAGCTCCTACAATGAGCAGTTCTTC	CASSYRASSYNEQFF
-	TRBJ1-5	TRBV29-1	TRBD1	TGCAGCGCCGCGACAGGGGATGATCAGCCCCAGCATTTT	CSAATGDDQPQHF
-	TRBJ2-5	TRBV11-2	TRBD2	TGTGCCAGCAGAGAGACTAGCGGGAGGGCTGGGGAGACCCAGTACTTC	CASRETSGRAGETQYF
-	TRBJ1-4	TRBV7-9	TRBD1	TGTGCCAGCACCATTCGAAGGGGGACAGGGGGCAATGAAAAACTGTTTTTT	CASTIRRGTGGNEKLFF
-	TRBJ2-7	TRBV5-1	-	TGCGCCAGCCGGGACACCGAACGAAACGAGCAGTACTTC	CASRDTERNEQYF
-	TRBJ2-2	TRBV7-2	-	TGTGCCAGCAGGAATGACTGGTCCACCGGGGAGCTGTTTTTT	CASRNDWSTGELFF
-	TRBJ2-7	TRBV6-5	TRBD2	TGTGCCAGCAGTTACGGCGGGGGGGGGCTCTCCTACGAGCAGTACTTC	CASSYGGGGLSYEQYF
-	TRBJ2-7	TRBV15	-	TGTGCCACCAGCAGACTAACAGTCGGATCCTACGAGCAGTACTTC	CATSRLTVGSYEQYF
-	TRBJ2-5	TRBV5-1	TRBD2	TGCGCCAGCAGCTTGGGACTAGCGACGAAAGAGACCCAGTACTTC	CASSLGLATKETQYF
-	TRBJ2-1	TRBV1	-	TGCACCAGCAGCCTTTCCTTGGGGACTAGCGGGAGAAATGAGCAGTTCTTC	CTSSLSLGTSGRNEQFF
few	TRBJ1-2	TRBV19	TRBD1	TGTGCCAGTAGTATTTATTCGCCCAGGGGGCAAAGACACTATGGCTACACCTTC	CASSIYSPRGQRHYGYTF
-	TRBJ2-7	TRBV28	TRBD1	TGTGCCAGCAGTTCGCCACCCGGGACAGGGGGGTCCTACGAGCAGTACTTC	CASSSPPGTGGSYEQYF
once	TRBJ1-2	TRBV28	-	TGTGCCAGCAGTTTAGCTAACGCTGGAATGAATCTGGGCGGCTACACCTTC	CASSLANAGMNLGGYTF
-	TRBJ1-4	TRBV7-2	-	TGTGCCAGCAGCCAGGGGGAAAAACTGTTTTTT	CASSQGEKLFF
-	TRBJ2-5	TRBV4-1	TRBD2	TGCGCCAGCAGCCAAGTGGCTAGCGGGGACCAAGAGACCCAGTACTTC	CASSQVASGDQETQYF
-	TRBJ2-2	TRBV3-1/TRBV3-2	TRBD2	TGTGCCAGCAGCTCAATCCCCGCGGGGGGGCGAGGCGGGGAGCTGTTTTTT	CASSSIPAGGRGGELFF
-	TRBJ1-2	TRBV5-1	TRBD1	TGCGCCAGCAGCTCAGGACAGGGGCCTATAGGCTACACCTTC	CASSSGQGPIGYTF